This T cell receptor beta chain was recorded in a study of T-cell reconstitution after alpha-beta-depleted transplantation in children (dated by TCRdb to the mid-2010s). Regarding the complete study: T-cell immune reconstitution after TCRalphabeta/CD19-depleted allogeneic hematopoietic cell transplantation in children was quantitatively tracked in the study by means of TCR repertoire profiling.

Including cysteine and phenylalanine, the CDR3 has 13 amino acids. Of all the DNA, just the CDR3 is kept, 39 bases in frame from base 1. Cut back by 4 bases and 7 bases, the V and J ends lie 11 bases apart. For CDR1 and CDR2, the germline V gene (reference sequence) lists LGHDT and YNNKEL. The sample's treatment or condition label, in plain terms: allogeneic hematopoietic cell transplantation with graft depleted of TCRalphabeta T cells and CD19 B cells. The children who served as transplant recipients had been given grafts of TCRalphabeta/CD19-depleted allogeneic hematopoietic cells. In its sample, this clonotype was seen a few times. The target of this receptor is not known. Per-nucleotide qualities are absent, and no much larger clonotype sits a single base away. The library was obtained by PCR. Sequencing used an Illumina HiSeq 2500. TCR library preparation used molecular barcoding, with unique molecular identifiers applied to normalize quantification of the TCRbeta repertoire. Using fastp at Q25 and MiXCR, TCRdb reprocessed the public reads and kept productive beta chains. Identical CDR3 protein sequences are pooled into one entry, listed with their most common genes and DNA. The sample includes fewer than 550,000 distinct CDR3 sequences, with roughly a tenth observed a single time. Clones ranked in the top ten supply 2% of the sample.

Summary of the overall study and its limitations: In some patients, the high TCRbeta diversity seen at day 60 was put down to recipient T cells and intrathymic progenitors that had survived conditioning. Hyperexpanded clone frequencies declined over subsequent months; after one year, T-cell counts and TCRbeta diversity were mostly attributed to newly produced T cells. The apparently early alphabetaT-cell count recovery about two months after transplant was reportedly dependent on only several hundred rapidly expanded clones derived from non-depleted graft cells.

This receptor was obtained from a child aged 2-9 years with inherited bone marrow failure, due to receive a stem cell transplant. Recombination linked TRBV3-1 to TRBJ2-1; TRBD2 is possibly the D segment (6 matching bases). The sample consisted of PBMCs, taken before TCRalphabeta/CD19-depleted stem cell transplant. The nucleotide sequence is TGTGCCAGCAGCCCAGAAGGAGGGAATGAGCAGTTCTTC. This encodes CASSPEGGNEQFF.